This TCR beta chain was documented in a study of cytomegalovirus exposure and HLA in healthy donors. The study, taken as a whole, reports: Likely technical artifact: a cluster of highly shared sequence variants. Links to common viral pathogens appeared, in a later analysis, for several of the most significant clusters.

Healthy bone marrow donors made up the cohort. Concerning this clone itself: Its cognate antigen is unknown.

The PCR had 60 Vbeta and 13 Jbeta primers. Clones were sequenced by immunoSEQ multiplex PCR, and TCRdb holds only the in-frame ones, with some missing. The table has 150,000 to 200,000 clones, around four fifths seen once. Sequencing was performed on PBMCs. The source is a man in his forties in good health and CMV-seropositive.

CDR3 loop: CASSVVPSGQETQYF. CDR3 in DNA: TGTGCCAGCAGCGTAGTTCCTAGCGGCCAAGAGACCCAGTACTTC. The J gene is TRBJ2-5, the V gene TRBV9, with 7 bases lining up with TRBD2. The CDR3 sequence is 15 residues long. Trimming cost V 0 bases and J 1 base; bases outside gene matches: 3. Germline assignment: CDR1 SGDLS and CDR2 YYNGEE.